The rows below give T cell receptor beta chains drawn from one sample of a study of a mutant IDH1 vaccine in newly diagnosed glioma. Antigens of these TCRs are unknown. The data were produced by immunoSEQ multiplex PCR, yet TCRdb's version contains in-frame clones alone and is incomplete. The sample includes roughly 43,000 clones, around 74% of them seen just once. This material consisted of PBMCs, taken from a glioma patient whose treatment included an IDH1 peptide vaccine. These receptor sequences come from a man aged 50 to 59 with glioma. The CDR3 runs from the conserved cysteine through the conserved F or W. The order of the fields is J gene, CDR3 length, V gene, CDR3 protein.

J: TRBJ2-1; length: 14; V: TRBV5-1; CDR3: CASTLAGGYNEQFF
J: TRBJ2-3; length: 14; V: TRBV5-1; CDR3: CASSWQTGRDTQYF
J: TRBJ2-2; length: 14; V: TRBV29-1; CDR3: CSVGDQGAYGELFF
J: TRBJ1-6; length: 17; V: TRBV5-1; CDR3: CASSLGDSSSYNSPLHF
J: TRBJ2-1; length: 15; V: TRBV27; CDR3: CASSFRGSSYNEQFF
J: TRBJ1-2; length: 17; V: TRBV5-5; CDR3: CASSTMPGTTRTYGYTF
J: TRBJ1-2; length: 14; V: TRBV30; CDR3: CAWSRKDRGGGYTF
J: TRBJ2-5; length: 15; V: TRBV18; CDR3: CASSPGQAWEETQYF
J: TRBJ2-2; length: 19; V: TRBV19; CDR3: CASSKGLAGDFANTGELFF
J: TRBJ2-3; length: 11; V: TRBV29-1; CDR3: CSVDRADSQYF
J: TRBJ2-1; length: 14; V: TRBV5-1; CDR3: CASSGGGSYNEQFF
J: TRBJ2-7; length: 12; V: TRBV5-6; CDR3: CASSGGFGEQYF
J: TRBJ2-1; length: 13; V: TRBV7-9; CDR3: CASSSWSVNEQFF
J: TRBJ2-2; length: 12; V: TRBV6-5; CDR3: CASRLRTGELFF
J: TRBJ2-3; length: 15; V: TRBV10-1; CDR3: CASSGRANKVGTQYF
J: TRBJ2-2; length: 15; V: TRBV5-6; CDR3: CASSFERQNTGELFF
J: TRBJ1-1; length: 13; V: TRBV2; CDR3: CASSEIGYPEAFF
J: TRBJ1-1; length: 13; V: TRBV29-1; CDR3: CSAPGQGDTEAFF
J: TRBJ2-7; length: 14; V: TRBV6-4; CDR3: CASSDRDRGYEQYF
J: TRBJ1-1; length: 16; V: TRBV28; CDR3: CASSLGDRGLRTEAFF
J: TRBJ1-5; length: 14; V: TRBV5-6; CDR3: CASSRRGHLGPQHF
J: TRBJ2-2; length: 16; V: TRBV5-1; CDR3: CASSPRDASNTGELFF
J: TRBJ2-5; length: 14; V: TRBV9; CDR3: CASSVGGEQETQYF
J: TRBJ2-7; length: 14; V: TRBV2; CDR3: CASSSGSLDYEQYF
J: TRBJ2-7; length: 15; V: TRBV2; CDR3: CASSEISGGAGEQYF
J: TRBJ2-1; length: 16; V: TRBV5-1; CDR3: CASSSTSGGPGNEQFF
J: TRBJ2-7; length: 11; V: TRBV20-1; CDR3: CSARGIYEQYF
J: TRBJ2-3; length: 10; V: TRBV5-6; CDR3: CASSGNTQYF
J: TRBJ2-3; length: 12; V: TRBV6-6; CDR3: CASSSVGDTQYF
J: TRBJ1-4; length: 15; V: TRBV27; CDR3: CASSSLDPTNEKLFF
J: TRBJ2-7; length: 14; V: TRBV4-2; CDR3: CASSHGQSSYEQYF
J: TRBJ1-1; length: 13; V: TRBV7-9; CDR3: CASNLPGGTEAFF
J: TRBJ1-1; length: 17; V: TRBV5-1; CDR3: CASSLAKGRGANTEAFF
J: TRBJ2-3; length: 14; V: TRBV27; CDR3: CASTWDRGTDTQYF
J: TRBJ2-3; length: 13; V: TRBV6-5; CDR3: CASRRASTDTQYF
J: TRBJ1-2; length: 15; V: TRBV5-6; CDR3: CASSLRGRRNYGYTF
J: TRBJ2-7; length: 14; V: TRBV15; CDR3: CATSGVVTGAEQYF
J: TRBJ1-2; length: 15; V: TRBV27; CDR3: CASSLSARGIYGYTF
J: TRBJ1-2; length: 15; V: TRBV9; CDR3: CASSVVGGTNYGYTF
J: TRBJ1-2; length: 15; V: TRBV27; CDR3: CASSLEGTGIYGYTF
J: TRBJ2-3; length: 17; V: TRBV5-1; CDR3: CASSFLGLAGGTDTQYF
J: TRBJ2-3; length: 16; V: TRBV5-6; CDR3: CASRPKAGAGGDTQYF
J: TRBJ2-7; length: 11; V: TRBV29-1; CDR3: CSVTTGYEQYF
J: TRBJ1-6; length: 14; V: TRBV6-5; CDR3: CASSYSRKAAPLHF
J: TRBJ2-1; length: 16; V: TRBV5-1; CDR3: CASYDPLAGGYNEQFF
J: TRBJ1-1; length: 13; V: TRBV6-5; CDR3: CASSNTGGTEAFF
J: TRBJ2-1; length: 11; V: TRBV20-1; CDR3: CSAQLGNEQFF
J: TRBJ2-3; length: 14; V: TRBV19; CDR3: CASSLGSRADTQYF
J: TRBJ2-3; length: 13; V: TRBV29-1; CDR3: CSVDGGAADTQYF
J: TRBJ2-3; length: 14; V: TRBV5-1; CDR3: CASSLEEGIDTQYF
J: TRBJ1-3; length: 15; V: TRBV15; CDR3: CATSRDRVGGNTIYF
J: TRBJ2-1; length: 15; V: TRBV5-6; CDR3: CASSLDRGPYNEQFF
J: TRBJ2-2; length: 16; V: TRBV7-9; CDR3: CASSLWTALNAGELFF
J: TRBJ1-1; length: 14; V: TRBV5-1; CDR3: CASRPARGNTEAFF
J: TRBJ2-2; length: 11; V: TRBV19; CDR3: CASRSTGELFF
J: TRBJ1-3; length: 18; V: TRBV7-6; CDR3: CASSLGSPGQSSGNTIYF
J: TRBJ1-5; length: 14; V: TRBV18; CDR3: CASSQGVGNQPQHF
J: TRBJ1-2; length: 14; V: TRBV6-5; CDR3: CASSQQGANYGYTF
J: TRBJ1-4; length: 12; V: TRBV14; CDR3: CASSQDYGKLFF